This passage covers 4 T cell receptor beta chains from one sample sequenced in a study of vaccination and CD4 T cells after COVID-19. Stated treatment: roughly nine-day PBMC culture with coronavirus spike peptide pools or control peptides (ViraFEST assay). Sequenced with the Oncomine TCR Beta short-read assay was DNA taken from cultured CD4+ T cells. A single record per CDR3 protein comes from TCRdb applying MiXCR to the PCR reads. The sample lists 4,100 or so distinct CDR3 sequences, about a fifth occurring once. These receptors' targets are unknown. This specimen consisted of CD4+ T cells from blood, cultured in vitro, obtained after SARS-CoV-2 vaccination. The origin of the receptors is a human donor who had recovered from COVID-19.

Sample share makes this clonotype medium-sized (0.01 to 0.1%). The V gene is TRBV6-5, the J gene TRBJ2-7, with D maybe TRBD1 (5 bases). The V end lost 2 bases, the J end lost 1 base, and 6 bases lay between the germline ends. CDR3 length: 13 amino acids. Looked up from germline, CDR1 is MNHEY and CDR2 is SVGAGI. The CDR3 loop is CASSYDRSYEQYF. The CDR3 nucleotides are TGTGCCAGCAGTTACGACAGATCCTACGAGCAGTACTTC.

This clonotype was seen ten or more times. V is TRBV27 and J is TRBJ2-5; a possible D gene is TRBD2 (5 bases). CDR1 is MNHEY, CDR2 SMNVEV, per germline (reference sequence). The CDR3 spans 14 residues. Trimming shortened V by 2 bases and J by 7 bases, and 14 bases separated the two germline ends. The CDR3 loop reads CASSLLGSAATQYF. The CDR3 DNA reads as TGTGCCAGCAGTTTACTAGGGAGTGCCGCGACCCAGTACTTC.

The sample holds many counts of this clonotype. This chain links TRBV28 with TRBJ1-6; D unclear. The CDR3 has 13 amino acids. V was shortened by 7 bases and J by 7 bases, with 11 bases between the two germline ends. Germline V gene lookup returns CDR1 MDHEN and CDR2 SYDVKM. Here the CDR3 reads CASIKEVNSPLHF. DNA for the CDR3: TGTGCCAGCATCAAGGAGGTCAATTCACCCCTCCACTTT.

This chain joins TRBV5-4 and TRBJ2-7; TRBD2 matches at 10 bases. V trimming: 1 base; J trimming: 8 bases; junction bases outside the gene matches: 9. The CDR3 sequence is 15 residues long. CDR1 is SGHNT and CDR2 is YYREEE in the germline V gene (reference sequence). The chain's CDR3 is CASSLSAAGGTKQYF. In DNA, the CDR3 is TGTGCCAGCAGCTTGTCCGCAGCGGGGGGGACTAAGCAGTACTTC.